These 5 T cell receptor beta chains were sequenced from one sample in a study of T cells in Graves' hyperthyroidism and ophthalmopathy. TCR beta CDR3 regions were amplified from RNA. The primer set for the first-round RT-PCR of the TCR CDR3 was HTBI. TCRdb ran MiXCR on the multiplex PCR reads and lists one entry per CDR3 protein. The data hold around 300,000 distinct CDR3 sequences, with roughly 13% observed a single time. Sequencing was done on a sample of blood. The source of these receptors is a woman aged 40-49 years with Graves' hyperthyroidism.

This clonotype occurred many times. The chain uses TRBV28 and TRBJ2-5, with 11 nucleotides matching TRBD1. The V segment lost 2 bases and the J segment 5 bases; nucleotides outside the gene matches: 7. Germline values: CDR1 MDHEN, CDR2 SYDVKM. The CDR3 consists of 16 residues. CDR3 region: CASSLLGQGVGETQYF. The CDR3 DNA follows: TGTGCCAGCAGTTTACTGGGACAGGGGGTAGGGGAGACCCAGTACTTC.

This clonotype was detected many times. The CDR3 DNA follows: TGTGCCAGCAGGCAGGGACAGACAAATGAGCAGTTCTTC. Its translation: CASRQGQTNEQFF. The chain combines TRBV28 with TRBJ2-1; 7 bases agree with TRBD1. J was trimmed by 7 bases and V by 6 bases; bases with no gene match: 6. Germline V gene sequence: CDR1 MDHEN, CDR2 SYDVKM. This CDR3 region has 13 residues.

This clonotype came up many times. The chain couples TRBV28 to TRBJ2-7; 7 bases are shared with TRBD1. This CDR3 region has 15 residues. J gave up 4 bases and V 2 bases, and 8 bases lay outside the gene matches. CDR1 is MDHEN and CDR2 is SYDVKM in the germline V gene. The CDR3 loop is CASSLSRDSRYEQYF. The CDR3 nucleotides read TGTGCCAGCAGTTTAAGCCGGGACAGCCGATACGAGCAGTACTTC.

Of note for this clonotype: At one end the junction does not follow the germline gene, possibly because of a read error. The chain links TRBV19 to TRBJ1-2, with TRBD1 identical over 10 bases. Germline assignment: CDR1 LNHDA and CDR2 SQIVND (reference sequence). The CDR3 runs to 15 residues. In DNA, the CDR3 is TGTCCCAGTACCATTTCGACAGGGGGCGTAGGTGGCTACACCTTC. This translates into CPSTISTGGVGGYTF.

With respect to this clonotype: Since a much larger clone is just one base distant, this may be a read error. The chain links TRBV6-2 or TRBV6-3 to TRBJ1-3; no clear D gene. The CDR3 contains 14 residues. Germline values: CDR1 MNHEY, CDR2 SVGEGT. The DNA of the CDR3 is TGTGCCGGCAGTGCGGTCGGGGCTGGAAACACCATATATTTT. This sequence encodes CAGSAVGAGNTIYF.